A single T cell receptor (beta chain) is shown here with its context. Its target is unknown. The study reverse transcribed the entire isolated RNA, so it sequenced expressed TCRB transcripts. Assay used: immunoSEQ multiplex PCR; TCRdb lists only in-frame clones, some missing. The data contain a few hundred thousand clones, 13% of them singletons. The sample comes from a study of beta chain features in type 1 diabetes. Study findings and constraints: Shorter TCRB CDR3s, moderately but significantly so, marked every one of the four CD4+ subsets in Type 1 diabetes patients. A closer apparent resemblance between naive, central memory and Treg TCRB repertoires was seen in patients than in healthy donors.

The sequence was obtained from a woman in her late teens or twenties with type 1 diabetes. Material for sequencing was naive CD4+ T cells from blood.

CDR3 DNA sequence: TGCGCCAGCAGCTTAGGACTAGCAGGTCGGAGTGAGCAGTACTTC. Amino acids: CASSLGLAGRSEQYF. The J gene is TRBJ2-7, the V gene TRBV5-1, with 8 bases lining up with TRBD2. This CDR3 has 15 amino acids. V was pared by 2 bases and J by 7 bases, with 11 bases of the junction left unmatched. The germline gives CDR1 SGHRS, CDR2 YFSETQ.